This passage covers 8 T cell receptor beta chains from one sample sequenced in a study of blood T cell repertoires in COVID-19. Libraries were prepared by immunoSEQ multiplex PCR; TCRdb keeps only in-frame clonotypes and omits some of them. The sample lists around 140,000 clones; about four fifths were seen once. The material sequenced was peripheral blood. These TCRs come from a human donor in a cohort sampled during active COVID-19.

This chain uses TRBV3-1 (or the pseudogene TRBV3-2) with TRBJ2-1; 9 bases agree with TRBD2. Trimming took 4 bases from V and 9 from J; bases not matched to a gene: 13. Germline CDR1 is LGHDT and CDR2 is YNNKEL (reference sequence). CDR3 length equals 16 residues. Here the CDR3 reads CASSRHGAGGPGEQFF. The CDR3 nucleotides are TGTGCCAGCAGCCGCCATGGGGCGGGAGGGCCGGGTGAGCAGTTCTTC.

This CDR3 reads CATSRDKPGQGYDTQYF. For the CDR3, the DNA is TGTGCCACCAGCAGAGACAAGCCGGGACAGGGATATGATACGCAGTATTTT. The chain is built from TRBV15 and TRBJ2-3; 9 bases align to TRBD1. The CDR3 is 17 amino acids. The trim removed 0 bases at V and 6 bases at J, leaving 10 bases unmatched. The V gene's germline CDR1 is LNHNV and CDR2 YYDKDF (reference sequence).

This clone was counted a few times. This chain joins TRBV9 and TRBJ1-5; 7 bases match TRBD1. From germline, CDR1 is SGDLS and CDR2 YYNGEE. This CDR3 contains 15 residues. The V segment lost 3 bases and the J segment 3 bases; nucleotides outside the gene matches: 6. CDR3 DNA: TGTGCCAGCAGCGCGACAGGGTTATTCAATCAGCCCCAGCATTTT. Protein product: CASSATGLFNQPQHF.

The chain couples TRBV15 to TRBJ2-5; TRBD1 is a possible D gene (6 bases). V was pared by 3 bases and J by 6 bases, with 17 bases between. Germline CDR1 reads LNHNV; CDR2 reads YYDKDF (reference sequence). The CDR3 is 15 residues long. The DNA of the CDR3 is TGTGCCACCAGCAGGTTTGGGGGCCAAAGCCAGACCCAGTACTTC. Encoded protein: CATSRFGGQSQTQYF. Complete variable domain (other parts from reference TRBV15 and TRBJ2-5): DAMVIQNPRYQVTQFGKPVTLSCSQTLNHNVMYWYQQKSSQAPKLLFHYYDKDFNNEADTPDNFQSRRPNTSFCFLDIRSPGLGDTAMYLCATSRFGGQSQTQYFGPGTRLLVL.

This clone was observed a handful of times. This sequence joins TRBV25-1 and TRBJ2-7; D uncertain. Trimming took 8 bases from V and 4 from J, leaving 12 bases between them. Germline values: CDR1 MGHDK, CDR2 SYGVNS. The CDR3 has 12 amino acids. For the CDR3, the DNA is TGTGCCAGCCGCGGTACATCGTACGAGCAGTACTTC. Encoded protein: CASRGTSYEQYF.

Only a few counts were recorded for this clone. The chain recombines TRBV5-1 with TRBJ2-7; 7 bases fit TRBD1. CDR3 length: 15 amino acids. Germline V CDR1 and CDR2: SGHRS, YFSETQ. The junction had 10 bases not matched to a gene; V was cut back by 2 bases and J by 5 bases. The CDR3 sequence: CASSFRSRGQNEQYF. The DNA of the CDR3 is TGCGCCAGCAGCTTTAGATCGAGGGGGCAGAACGAGCAGTACTTC.

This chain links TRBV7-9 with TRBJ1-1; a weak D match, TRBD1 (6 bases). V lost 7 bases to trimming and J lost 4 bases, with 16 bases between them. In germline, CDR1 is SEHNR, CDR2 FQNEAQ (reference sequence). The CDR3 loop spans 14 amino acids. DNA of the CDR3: TGTGCCAGCATTTACCGGGGGGCGCCCACTGAAGCTTTCTTT. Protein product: CASIYRGAPTEAFF.

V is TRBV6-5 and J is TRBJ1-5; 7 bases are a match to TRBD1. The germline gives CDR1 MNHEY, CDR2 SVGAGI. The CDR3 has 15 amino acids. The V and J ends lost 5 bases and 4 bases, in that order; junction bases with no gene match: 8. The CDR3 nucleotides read TGTGCCAGCAGTCCCGGGGCAGGGGGTAATCAGCCCCAGCATTTT. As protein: CASSPGAGGNQPQHF.